The text below deals with one T cell receptor (beta chain). Trimming removed 5 bases at V and 8 bases at J, with 22 bases between. Germline values: CDR1 SGHVS, CDR2 FNYEAQ. The CDR3 length is 16 residues. All recovered Cohort 3 donors got two negative PCRs, got clearance, or saw symptom resolution. Study processing details: How many nucleated cells were present was estimated from reference gene primer amplification. Generated by immunoSEQ multiplex PCR, the TCRdb table keeps only in-frame clones and is missing some. That table furnishes V, J and clone size, whereas the DNA furnished D and trimming. The sample records 400,000 or so clones, 90% being singletons. This specimen comes from a study of blood T cell repertoires in COVID-19. Overall study context: The United States, Italy and Spain supplied acute and convalescent COVID-19 samples. In each case, the material was cDNA or gDNA derived from T cells, B-cell-depleted T cells, or PBMCs.

The TCR originated in a man younger than 35 who had recovered from COVID-19. The V and J genes are TRBV7-6 and TRBJ2-1; possible D gene TRBD2, 6 bases. The sample consisted of PBMCs or T cells enriched from blood (not recorded which). The DNA of the CDR3 is TGTGCCAGCAGCCCCCTCCGGGGGTCTGGGGGTGATGAGCAGTTCTTC. It is translated as CASSPLRGSGGDEQFF.